The 32 T cell receptor beta chains in this list originate from one sample, sequenced in a study of blood T cell repertoires in COVID-19. Clones were read by immunoSEQ multiplex PCR, and TCRdb kept only the in-frame ones, dropping some. The sample has about 83,000 clones; around 84% are singletons. What was sequenced was peripheral blood. The receptors shown here come from a woman of 80 years or more in a cohort sampled during active or convalescent COVID-19.

V and J are TRBV3-1 (or the pseudogene TRBV3-2) and TRBJ1-1; 8 nucleotides agree with TRBD1. The V and J ends lost 5 bases and 5 bases, in that order; junction bases with no gene match: 4. Germline CDR1 is LGHDT and CDR2 is YNNKEL (reference sequence). This CDR3 spans 13 amino acids. In DNA, the CDR3 is TGTGCCAGCAGCGTACAGGGGGGGACTGAAGCTTTCTTT. Amino acids: CASSVQGGTEAFF.

This rearrangement joins TRBV3-1 (or the pseudogene TRBV3-2) to TRBJ2-2; possibly TRBD1 for D (5 bases). In germline, CDR1 is LGHDT, CDR2 YNNKEL (reference sequence). CDR3 length equals 14 residues. The ends were cut back, 4 bases at V and 3 bases at J, with 9 bases in the middle. The CDR3 DNA reads as TGTGCCAGCAGCCCCCCGACAGACACCGGGGAGCTGTTTTTT. Protein sequence: CASSPPTDTGELFF.

The chain carries TRBV5-1 and TRBJ2-1, with D unclear. Germline loops: CDR1 SGHRS, CDR2 YFSETQ. V lost 6 bases and J 5 bases, leaving 15 bases between the germline ends. The CDR3 loop spans 14 amino acids. CDR3 region: CASNPSRLNNEQFF. The CDR3 bases are TGCGCCAGCAATCCTAGTCGCCTAAACAATGAGCAGTTCTTC. The entire variable domain, with the rest obtained from reference TRBV5-1 and TRBJ2-1, is as follows: KAGVTQTPRYLIKTRGQQVTLSCSPISGHRSVSWYQQTPGQGLQFLFEYFSETQRNKGNFPGRFSGRQFSNSRSEMNVSTLELGDSALYLCASNPSRLNNEQFFGPGTRLTVL.

V and J are TRBV28 and TRBJ2-5; the D gene is possibly TRBD1 (6 bases). The germline V gene has CDR1 MDHEN and CDR2 SYDVKM. Trimming took 3 bases from V and 2 from J, leaving 22 bases between them. This CDR3 has 18 amino acids. CDR3 coding DNA: TGTGCCAGCAGTTTCCTAAAACCATCACAGGGTAGACAAGAGACCCAGTACTTC. It codes for CASSFLKPSQGRQETQYF.

The V and J genes are TRBV24-1 and TRBJ2-1; the match to TRBD1 covers 7 bases. Germline V gene data show CDR1 as KGHDR and CDR2 as SFDVKD. Germline trimming cut 3 bases from V and 7 bases from J; bases unmatched to any gene: 2. This CDR3 is 13 amino acids long. Here the CDR3 reads CATSDTQGNEQFF. For the CDR3, the DNA is TGTGCCACCAGTGATACACAGGGGAATGAGCAGTTCTTC.

The rearrangement uses TRBV10-2 and TRBJ1-1; D uncertain. V gave up 2 bases and J gave up 5 bases, with 9 bases separating them. The germline CDR1 and CDR2 sequences are WSHSY and SAAADI. CDR3 length: 13 amino acids. CDR3 DNA sequence: TGCGCCAGCAGTGAGACGGTCAGGACTGAAGCTTTCTTT. It codes for CASSETVRTEAFF.

The chain joins TRBV3-1 (or the pseudogene TRBV3-2) to TRBJ2-1; TRBD2 aligns across 14 bases. Trimming removed 4 bases from V and 1 base from J; junction bases left unmatched: 0. The CDR3 loop spans 16 amino acids. CDR1 is LGHDT and CDR2 is YNNKEL in the germline V gene (reference sequence). The CDR3, as DNA: TGTGCCAGCAGCCGACTAGCGGGAGGGTCCTACAATGAGCAGTTCTTC. It yields the protein CASSRLAGGSYNEQFF.

The J gene is TRBJ2-7, the V gene TRBV10-3, with 12 bases that match TRBD2. CDR1 is ENHRY, CDR2 SYGVKD, per germline. Trimming removed 3 bases from V and 2 bases from J; junction bases left unmatched: 2. The CDR3 contains 15 residues. The CDR3 DNA reads TGTGCCATCAGTGACCCTAGCGGGAGGGCCTACGAGCAGTACTTC. This codes for CAISDPSGRAYEQYF.

This clone was seen only a few times. This chain connects TRBV5-6 to TRBJ2-7; TRBD1 might be the D (6 bases). This CDR3 is built from 12 residues. Per germline, CDR1 SGHDT and CDR2 YYEEEE. V was cut by 2 bases and J by 3 bases, with 6 bases left in between. The CDR3 coding sequence is TGTGCCAGCAGCTTACAGGGCTACGAGCAGTACTTC. Protein: CASSLQGYEQYF.

The chain joins TRBV21-1 to TRBJ2-7; TRBD2 was called by the table and not checked on the DNA. TRBV21-1 is a listed pseudogene. The CDR3 extends over 18 amino acids. The CDR3 is CASSTQSLDFTKHYEQYV. As DNA, the CDR3 is TGTGCCAGCAGCACACAAAGCTTGGATTTCACTAAACACTACGAGCAGTACGTC.

This clone was seen more than once but under ten times. The J gene is TRBJ1-5, the V gene TRBV4-1, with 7 bases matching TRBD1. Germline V lookup: CDR1 MGHRA, CDR2 YSYEKL. This CDR3 contains 16 residues. The V and J ends lost 4 bases and 10 bases, in that order; junction bases with no gene match: 16. The CDR3 is CASSPIGGPFGGPQHF. DNA of the CDR3: TGCGCCAGCAGCCCGATAGGGGGCCCCTTCGGAGGTCCCCAGCATTTT.

V usage is TRBV1 and J usage is TRBJ2-1; no DNA check was done on the table's D call, TRBD2. TRBV1 is described as a pseudogene. This CDR3 spans 21 amino acids. CDR3: CTSSQAPPYPILAHQYNEQFF. Here the CDR3 DNA reads TGCACCAGCAGCCAAGCCCCGCCCTACCCCATACTAGCGCACCAATACAATGAGCAGTTCTTC.

The J gene is TRBJ2-1, the V gene TRBV2, with 13 bases fitting TRBD2. CDR1 is SNHLY and CDR2 is FYNNEI in the germline V gene. The CDR3 is 18 amino acids. Trimming at V came to 6 bases and at J to 1 base, leaving 9 bases not matched to a gene. The CDR3 DNA is TGTGCCAGCAGACCGCCCTGGACTAGCGGGAGATCCTACAATGAGCAGTTCTTC. Protein: CASRPPWTSGRSYNEQFF. The full variable domain, with the rest looked up from reference TRBV2 and TRBJ2-1, is EPEVTQTPSHQVTQMGQEVILRCVPISNHLYFYWYRQILGQKVEFLVSFYNNEISEKSEIFDDQFSVERPDGSNFTLKIRSTKLEDSAMYFCASRPPWTSGRSYNEQFFGPGTRLTVL.

Here the CDR3 DNA reads TGCGCCAGCAGCTCCCAGGGACAGGGCGGCACTGAAGCTTTCTTT. Translating it yields CASSSQGQGGTEAFF. J is TRBJ1-1 and V is TRBV5-1, with 9 bases fitting TRBD1. The germline V gene has CDR1 SGHRS and CDR2 YFSETQ. The CDR3 spans 15 residues. V was pared by 3 bases and J by 4 bases, with 7 bases of the junction left unmatched.

V usage is TRBV2 and J usage is TRBJ1-4; 9 bases map to TRBD1. V shed 5 bases and J 5 bases; nucleotides not matched to a gene: 6. The CDR3 is 15 residues long. CDR1 SNHLY and CDR2 FYNNEI come from the germline V gene. CDR3 in DNA: TGTGCCAGCAGTTCCACCGGGACAGGGAATGAAAAACTGTTTTTT. This sequence encodes CASSSTGTGNEKLFF. Together with reference TRBV2 and TRBJ1-4, the CDR3 gives the full variable domain: EPEVTQTPSHQVTQMGQEVILRCVPISNHLYFYWYRQILGQKVEFLVSFYNNEISEKSEIFDDQFSVERPDGSNFTLKIRSTKLEDSAMYFCASSSTGTGNEKLFFGSGTQLSVL.

This chain uses TRBV18 with TRBJ1-1; D possibly corresponds to TRBD1 (5 bases). This CDR3 contains 12 residues. The ends were cut back, 3 bases at V and 7 bases at J, with 9 bases in the middle. The V gene's germline CDR1 is KGHSH and CDR2 LQKENI. The CDR3 spells CASSPREGEAFF. The DNA of the CDR3 is TGTGCCAGCTCACCCAGGGAGGGTGAAGCTTTCTTT.

This chain connects TRBV28 to TRBJ2-2; maybe TRBD1 (6 bases). V gave up 2 bases and J gave up 1 base, with 11 bases separating them. This CDR3 contains 16 residues. The germline CDR1 and CDR2 sequences are MDHEN and SYDVKM. The CDR3 DNA follows: TGTGCCAGCAGTTTAATTTGGGGGCAGAACACCGGGGAGCTGTTTTTT. It yields the protein CASSLIWGQNTGELFF.

The chain employs TRBV7-2 and TRBJ2-1, with 9 nucleotides matching TRBD2. CDR3 length equals 16 residues. Germline assignment: CDR1 SGHTA and CDR2 FQGNSA. The V segment lost 1 base and the J segment 4 bases; nucleotides outside the gene matches: 5. The CDR3 here is CASSLGGTSLYNEQFF. DNA of the CDR3: TGTGCCAGCAGCTTAGGGGGGACTAGCCTTTACAATGAGCAGTTCTTC. The complete variable domain, with remaining parts taken from reference TRBV7-2 and TRBJ2-1, reads GAGVSQSPSNKVTEKGKDVELRCDPISGHTALYWYRQSLGQGLEFLIYFQGNSAPDKSGLPSDRFSAERTGGSVSTLTIQRTQQEDSAVYLCASSLGGTSLYNEQFFGPGTRLTVL.

The chain employs TRBV9 and TRBJ1-1, with 7 positions matching TRBD1. The CDR3 runs 14 residues. In germline, CDR1 is SGDLS, CDR2 YYNGEE. Trimming removed 7 bases from V and 1 base from J; junction bases left unmatched: 7. Here the CDR3 DNA reads TGTGCCAGCCGGAAGGGGGCGTCGAACACTGAAGCTTTCTTT. Translation: CASRKGASNTEAFF.

V gene TRBV11-3 combines with J gene TRBJ1-1; 7 bases map to TRBD1. The ends lost 6 bases at V and 5 bases at J; junction bases unmatched: 9. The CDR3 covers 14 residues. Germline V gene sequence: CDR1 SGHNT, CDR2 YENEEA. This CDR3 reads CASRFGQANTEAFF. CDR3 DNA sequence: TGTGCCAGCAGATTTGGACAGGCTAATACTGAAGCTTTCTTT.

V gene TRBV3-1 (or the pseudogene TRBV3-2) combines with J gene TRBJ1-2; tentative D call: TRBD1 (6 bases). Between the trimmed V and J ends, which lost 1 base and 7 bases, there was a span of 7 bases. The CDR3 is made up of 12 amino acids. CDR1 and CDR2 from the germline V gene are LGHDT and YNNKEL (reference sequence). The CDR3 region is CASSQGQVGYTF. For the CDR3, the DNA is TGTGCCAGCAGCCAAGGACAGGTTGGCTACACCTTC.

The V gene is TRBV28, the J gene TRBJ2-7; 10 nucleotides agree with TRBD2. From germline, CDR1 is MDHEN and CDR2 SYDVKM. V lost 7 bases, J lost 4 bases, and 16 bases stayed unmatched. The CDR3 is made up of 17 amino acids. The CDR3 DNA sequence: TGTGCCAGCACCCGACCTAGCGGGAGATTTTCGGGGTACGAGCAGTACTTC. This sequence encodes CASTRPSGRFSGYEQYF.

CDR3 sequence reads: CASSPTGIQETQYF. The CDR3 coding sequence is TGCGCCAGCAGCCCCACAGGGATTCAAGAGACCCAGTACTTC. V gene TRBV5-1 combines with J gene TRBJ2-5; the D gene is possibly TRBD1 (6 bases). Trimming stripped 4 bases from V and 2 bases from J, with 12 bases between. Germline loops: CDR1 SGHRS, CDR2 YFSETQ. This CDR3 has 14 amino acids. The full variable domain, in which reference TRBV5-1 and TRBJ2-5 provide the parts outside the CDR3, is KAGVTQTPRYLIKTRGQQVTLSCSPISGHRSVSWYQQTPGQGLQFLFEYFSETQRNKGNFPGRFSGRQFSNSRSEMNVSTLELGDSALYLCASSPTGIQETQYFGPGTRLLVL.

This clone was picked up one time. The chain has TRBV27 and TRBJ2-2, with a weak D call TRBD2 (5 bases). The V gene's germline CDR1 is MNHEY and CDR2 SMNVEV (reference sequence). The CDR3 runs to 15 residues. Trimming cost V 3 bases and J 1 base, with 9 bases left between them. CDR3 amino acids: CASSFEGRNTGELFF. In DNA form, the CDR3 reads TGTGCCAGCAGTTTCGAGGGCCGGAACACCGGGGAGCTGTTTTTT.

The table lists this clone with a few counts. This rearrangement joins TRBV2 to TRBJ2-7, with D possibly being TRBD2 (6 bases). The CDR3 is 14 residues long. The ends were cut back, 2 bases at V and 6 bases at J, with 14 bases in the middle. Germline loops: CDR1 SNHLY, CDR2 FYNNEI. The CDR3 sequence: CASSEPLGGPEQYF. DNA of the CDR3: TGTGCCAGCAGTGAACCCCTCGGGGGACCCGAGCAGTACTTC.

J is TRBJ1-6 and V is TRBV5-6; possibly TRBD1 for D (5 bases). The V gene's germline CDR1 is SGHDT and CDR2 YYEEEE. The CDR3 has 13 residues. V lost 4 bases, J lost 9 bases, and 11 bases lay in between. The CDR3 reads CASSPIGGSPLHF. In DNA form, the CDR3 reads TGTGCCAGCAGCCCCATCGGGGGTTCACCCCTCCACTTT.

The chain couples TRBV2 to TRBJ2-1, with 13 bases identical to TRBD2. CDR3 length equals 15 residues. Germline values: CDR1 SNHLY, CDR2 FYNNEI. V was pared by 6 bases and J by 5 bases, with 4 bases of the junction left unmatched. The CDR3 region has the DNA TGTGCCAGCAGGGGGACTAGCGGGGTCGACAATGAGCAGTTCTTC. Translation: CASRGTSGVDNEQFF. The variable domain in full, completed from reference TRBV2 and TRBJ2-1, reads EPEVTQTPSHQVTQMGQEVILRCVPISNHLYFYWYRQILGQKVEFLVSFYNNEISEKSEIFDDQFSVERPDGSNFTLKIRSTKLEDSAMYFCASRGTSGVDNEQFFGPGTRLTVL.

The count of this clone is one. The chain combines TRBV5-1 with TRBJ2-5, with 7 bases fitting TRBD1. Trimming cost V 1 base and J 3 bases; bases outside gene matches: 6. Germline CDR1 reads SGHRS; CDR2 reads YFSETQ. The CDR3 consists of 15 residues. CDR3 in amino acids: CASSLRGGAEETQYF. In DNA, the CDR3 is TGCGCCAGCAGCTTGAGAGGGGGCGCGGAAGAGACCCAGTACTTC.

This chain connects TRBV24-1 to TRBJ2-3; 12 positions agree with TRBD2. Germline V CDR1 and CDR2: KGHDR, SFDVKD. With V trimmed by 5 bases and J by 6 bases, 8 bases remained unmatched. This CDR3 is built from 16 residues. The CDR3 loop is CATSAVGLAGSDTQYF. In nucleotides, the CDR3 is TGTGCCACCAGTGCCGTCGGACTAGCGGGATCGGATACGCAGTATTTT.

A single count supports this clone. This sequence joins TRBV6-6 and TRBJ1-1, with 9 nucleotides matching TRBD1. The CDR3 consists of 15 residues. Looked up from germline, CDR1 is MNHNY and CDR2 is SVGAGI (reference sequence). J gave up 4 bases and V 7 bases, and 10 bases lay outside the gene matches. DNA for the CDR3: TGTGCCAGCACCCATACAGGGGGCGAAGGCACTGAAGCTTTCTTT. It encodes CASTHTGGEGTEAFF.

This clone appeared a single time. CDR3 loop: CASSEAGNSNQPQHF. CDR3 bases: TGTGCCAGCAGTGAGGCAGGGAATAGCAATCAGCCCCAGCATTTT. The genes are TRBV6-4 and TRBJ1-5; maybe TRBD1 (5 bases). CDR1 and CDR2 from the germline V gene are MRHNA and SNTAGT. Trimming cost V 3 bases and J 0 bases, with 9 bases left between them. CDR3 length: 15 amino acids.

This clone was seen once. V usage is TRBV28 and J usage is TRBJ1-5; no definite D call. Germline CDR1 is MDHEN and CDR2 is SYDVKM. The CDR3 is 11 amino acids. The ends were cut back, 1 base at V and 11 bases at J, with 6 bases in the middle. The CDR3: CASSLSRAQHF. Written as DNA, the CDR3 is TGTGCCAGCAGTTTATCTCGGGCCCAGCATTTT. The full variable domain, in which reference TRBV28 and TRBJ1-5 provide the parts outside the CDR3, is DVKVTQSSRYLVKRTGEKVFLECVQDMDHENMFWYRQDPGLGLRLIYFSYDVKMKEKGDIPEGYSVSREKKERFSLILESASTNQTSMYLCASSLSRAQHFGDGTRLSIL.